The 2 T cell receptor beta chains listed next were all sequenced from one sample in a study of blood T cell repertoires in COVID-19. Only in-frame clones appear in the TCRdb table, and some are missing; sequencing was by immunoSEQ multiplex PCR. The sample consists of fewer than 150,000 clones, around 82% of them appearing once. Sequencing was done on a sample of peripheral blood. Receptors were obtained from a human donor in a cohort sampled during active COVID-19.

The rearrangement links TRBV5-6 to TRBJ2-7; 8 bases match TRBD1. Germline trimming cut 1 base from V and 4 bases from J; bases unmatched to any gene: 7. Looked up from germline, CDR1 is SGHDT and CDR2 is YYEEEE. The CDR3 sequence is 15 residues long. Here the CDR3 DNA reads TGTGCCAGCAGCTTGAGATGGGACAGGTTGTACGAGCAGTACTTC. It codes for CASSLRWDRLYEQYF.

The J gene is TRBJ2-2, the V gene TRBV5-1, with D possibly TRBD2 on 6 matching bases. The CDR3 is made up of 15 amino acids. V gave up 3 bases and J gave up 0 bases, with 9 bases separating them. CDR1 is SGHRS, CDR2 YFSETQ, per germline. This CDR3 is CASSSGLSNTGELFF. Written as DNA, the CDR3 is TGCGCCAGCAGCTCGGGACTGTCGAACACCGGGGAGCTGTTTTTT.